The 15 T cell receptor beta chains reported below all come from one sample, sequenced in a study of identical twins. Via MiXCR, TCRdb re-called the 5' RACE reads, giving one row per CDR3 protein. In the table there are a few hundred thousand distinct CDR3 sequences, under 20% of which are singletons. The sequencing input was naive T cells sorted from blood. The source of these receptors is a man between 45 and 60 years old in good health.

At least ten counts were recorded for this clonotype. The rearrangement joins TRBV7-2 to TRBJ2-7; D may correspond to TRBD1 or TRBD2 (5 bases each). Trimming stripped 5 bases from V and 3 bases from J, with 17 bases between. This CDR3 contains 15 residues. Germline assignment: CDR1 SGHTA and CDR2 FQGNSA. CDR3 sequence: CASSPLTGLYYEQYF. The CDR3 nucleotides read TGTGCCAGCAGCCCATTAACGGGGCTCTACTACGAGCAGTACTTC. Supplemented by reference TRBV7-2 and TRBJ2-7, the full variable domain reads GAGVSQSPSNKVTEKGKDVELRCDPISGHTALYWYRQSLGQGLEFLIYFQGNSAPDKSGLPSDRFSAERTGGSVSTLTIQRTQQEDSAVYLCASSPLTGLYYEQYFGPGTRLTVT.

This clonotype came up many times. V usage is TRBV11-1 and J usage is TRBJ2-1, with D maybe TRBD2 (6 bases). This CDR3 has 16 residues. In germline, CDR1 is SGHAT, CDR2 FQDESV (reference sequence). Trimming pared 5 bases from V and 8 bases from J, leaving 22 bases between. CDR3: CASSRIKGLPKYEQFF. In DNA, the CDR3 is TGTGCCAGCAGCCGTATAAAGGGACTTCCAAAATATGAGCAGTTCTTC.

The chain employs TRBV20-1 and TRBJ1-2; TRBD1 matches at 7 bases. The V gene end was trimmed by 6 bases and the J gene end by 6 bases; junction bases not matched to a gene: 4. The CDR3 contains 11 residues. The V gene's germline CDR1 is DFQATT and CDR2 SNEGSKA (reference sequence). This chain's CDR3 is CSAEGAHGYTF. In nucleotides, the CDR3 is TGCAGTGCGGAGGGGGCGCATGGCTACACCTTC.

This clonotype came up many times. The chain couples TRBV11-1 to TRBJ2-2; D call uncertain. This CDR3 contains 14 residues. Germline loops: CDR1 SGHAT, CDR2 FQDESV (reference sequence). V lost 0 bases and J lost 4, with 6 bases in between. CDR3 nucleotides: TGTGCCAGCAGCTTAGCGCCCGCCACCGGGGAGCTGTTTTTT. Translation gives CASSLAPATGELFF.

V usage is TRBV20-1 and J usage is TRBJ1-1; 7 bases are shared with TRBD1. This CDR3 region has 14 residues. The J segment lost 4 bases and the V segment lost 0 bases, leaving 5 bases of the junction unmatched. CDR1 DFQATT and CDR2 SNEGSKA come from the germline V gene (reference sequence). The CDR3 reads CSAREAGGSTEAFF. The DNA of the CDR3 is TGCAGTGCTAGAGAGGCAGGGGGTAGCACTGAAGCTTTCTTT.

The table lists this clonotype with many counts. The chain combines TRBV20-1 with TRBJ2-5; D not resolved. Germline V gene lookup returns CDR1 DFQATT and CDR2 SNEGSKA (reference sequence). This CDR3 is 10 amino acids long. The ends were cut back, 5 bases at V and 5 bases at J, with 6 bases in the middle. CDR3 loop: CSALWETQYF. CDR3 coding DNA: TGCAGTGCTTTGTGGGAGACCCAGTACTTC.

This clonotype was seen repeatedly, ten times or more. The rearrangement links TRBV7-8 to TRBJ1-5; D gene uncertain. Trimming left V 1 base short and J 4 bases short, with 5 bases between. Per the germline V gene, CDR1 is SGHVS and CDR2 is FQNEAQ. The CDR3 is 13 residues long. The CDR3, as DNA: TGTGCCAGCAGCTTAGATTTAAATCAGCCCCAGCATTTT. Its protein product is CASSLDLNQPQHF.

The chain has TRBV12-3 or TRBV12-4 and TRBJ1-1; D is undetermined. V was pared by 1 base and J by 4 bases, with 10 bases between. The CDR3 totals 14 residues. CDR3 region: CASSLGYRATEAFF. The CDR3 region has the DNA TGTGCCAGCAGTTTAGGGTATCGGGCCACTGAAGCTTTCTTT.

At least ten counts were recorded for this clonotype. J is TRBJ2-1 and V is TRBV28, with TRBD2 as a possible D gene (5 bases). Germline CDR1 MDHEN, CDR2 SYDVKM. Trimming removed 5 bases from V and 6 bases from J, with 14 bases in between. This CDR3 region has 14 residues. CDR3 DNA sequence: TGTGCCAGCAGTCTCCGGACTCCCTTCAATGAGCAGTTCTTC. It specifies CASSLRTPFNEQFF.

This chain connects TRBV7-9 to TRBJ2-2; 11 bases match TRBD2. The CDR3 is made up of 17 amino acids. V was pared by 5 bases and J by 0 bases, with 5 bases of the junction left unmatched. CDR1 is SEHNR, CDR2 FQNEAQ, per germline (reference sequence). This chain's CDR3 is CASSVTSGGANTGELFF. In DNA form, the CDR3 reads TGTGCCAGCAGCGTCACTAGCGGGGGTGCGAACACCGGGGAGCTGTTTTTT.

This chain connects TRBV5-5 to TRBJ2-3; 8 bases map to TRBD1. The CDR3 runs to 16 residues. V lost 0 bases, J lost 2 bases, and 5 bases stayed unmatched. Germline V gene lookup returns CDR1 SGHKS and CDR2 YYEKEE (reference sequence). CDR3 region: CASSLVTGGYTDTQYF. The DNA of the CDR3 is TGTGCCAGCAGCTTGGTTACAGGGGGTTACACAGATACGCAGTATTTT.

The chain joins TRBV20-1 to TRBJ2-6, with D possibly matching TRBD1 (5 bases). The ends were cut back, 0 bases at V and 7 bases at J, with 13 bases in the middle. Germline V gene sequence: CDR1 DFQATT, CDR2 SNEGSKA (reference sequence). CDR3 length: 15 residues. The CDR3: CSARDVQGIANVLTF. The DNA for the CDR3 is TGCAGTGCTAGAGACGTCCAGGGAATCGCCAACGTCCTGACTTTC.

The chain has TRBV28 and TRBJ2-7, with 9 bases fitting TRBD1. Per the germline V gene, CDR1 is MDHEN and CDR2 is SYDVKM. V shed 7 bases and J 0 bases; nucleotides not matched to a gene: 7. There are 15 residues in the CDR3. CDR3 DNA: TGTGCCAGCACTCCGACAGGGGGGATCTCCTACGAGCAGTACTTC. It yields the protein CASTPTGGISYEQYF.

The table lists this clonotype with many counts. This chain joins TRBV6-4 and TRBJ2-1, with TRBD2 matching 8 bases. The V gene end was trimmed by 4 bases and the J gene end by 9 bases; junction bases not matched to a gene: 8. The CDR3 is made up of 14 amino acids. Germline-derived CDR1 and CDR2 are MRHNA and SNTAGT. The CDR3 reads CASSVSGISAEQFF. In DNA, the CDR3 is TGTGCCAGCAGTGTTAGCGGGATTTCGGCTGAGCAGTTCTTC.

This chain's CDR3 is CASSLLTVNTEAFF. The CDR3 nucleotides are TGTGCCAGCAGTTTACTGACGGTAAACACTGAAGCTTTCTTT. V gene TRBV6-2 or TRBV6-3 combines with J gene TRBJ1-1; D is unclear. CDR3 length equals 14 residues. Between the trimmed V and J ends, which lost 4 bases and 2 bases, there was a span of 11 bases. The germline CDR1 and CDR2 sequences are MNHEY and SVGEGT.